This T cell receptor (beta chain) derives from a study of identical twins. Points from the study as a whole: High-abundance cord blood beta clonotypes had fewer insertions; memory repertoires showed none. Weaker excess twin sharing was seen among beta out-of-frame sequences. Twin pairs' shared out-of-frame alpha sequences were enriched in low generation probability. Monozygotic twin pairs showed more out-of-frame TCR alpha sharing than models estimated.

Of note for this clonotype: Antigen: not known.

TCRdb independently ran MiXCR on the 5' RACE reads; one entry per CDR3 protein. The sample records about 500,000 distinct CDR3 sequences, roughly an eighth being singletons. CDR1 is SGHTA, CDR2 FQGNSA, per germline. This CDR3 comprises 15 residues. The V gene end was trimmed by 4 bases and the J gene end by 2 bases; junction bases not matched to a gene: 4. This sample also belongs to another study, concerning yellow fever vaccine responses in identical twins.

V and J are TRBV7-2 and TRBJ2-3, with 9 nucleotides matching TRBD1. The receptor was isolated from a woman between 18 and 29 years old in good health. The sequenced sample consisted of CD4+ T cells sorted from blood. The CDR3 loop is CASSWGQGSTDTQYF. As DNA, the CDR3 is TGTGCCAGCAGCTGGGGACAGGGTTCCACAGATACGCAGTATTTT.